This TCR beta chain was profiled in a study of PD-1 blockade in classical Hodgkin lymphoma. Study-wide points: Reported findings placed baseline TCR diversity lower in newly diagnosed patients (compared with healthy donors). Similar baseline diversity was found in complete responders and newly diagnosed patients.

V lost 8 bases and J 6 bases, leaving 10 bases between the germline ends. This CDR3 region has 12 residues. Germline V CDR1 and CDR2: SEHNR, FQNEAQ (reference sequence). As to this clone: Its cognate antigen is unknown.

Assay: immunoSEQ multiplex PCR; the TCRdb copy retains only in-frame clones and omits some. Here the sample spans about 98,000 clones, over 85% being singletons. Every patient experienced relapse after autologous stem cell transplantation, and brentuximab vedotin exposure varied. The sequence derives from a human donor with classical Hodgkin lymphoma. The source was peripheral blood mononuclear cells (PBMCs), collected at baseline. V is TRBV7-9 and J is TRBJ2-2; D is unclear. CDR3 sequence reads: CASEAISGELFF. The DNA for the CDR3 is TGTGCCAGCGAGGCAATTTCCGGGGAGCTGTTTTTT.